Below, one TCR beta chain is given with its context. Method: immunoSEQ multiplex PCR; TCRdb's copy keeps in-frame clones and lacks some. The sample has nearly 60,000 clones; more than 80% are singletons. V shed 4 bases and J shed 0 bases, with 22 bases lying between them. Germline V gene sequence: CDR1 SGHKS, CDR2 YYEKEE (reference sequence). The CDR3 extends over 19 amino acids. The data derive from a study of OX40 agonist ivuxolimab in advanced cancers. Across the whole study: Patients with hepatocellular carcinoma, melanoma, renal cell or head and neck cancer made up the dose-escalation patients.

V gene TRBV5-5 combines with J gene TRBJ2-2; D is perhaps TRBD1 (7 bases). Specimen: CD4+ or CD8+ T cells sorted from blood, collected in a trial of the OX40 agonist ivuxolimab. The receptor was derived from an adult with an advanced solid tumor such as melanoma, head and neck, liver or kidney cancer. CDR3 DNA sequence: TGTGCCAGCAGCCCGCGGGATCTGGACAGGAACGCGAACACCGGGGAGCTGTTTTTT. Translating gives CASSPRDLDRNANTGELFF.